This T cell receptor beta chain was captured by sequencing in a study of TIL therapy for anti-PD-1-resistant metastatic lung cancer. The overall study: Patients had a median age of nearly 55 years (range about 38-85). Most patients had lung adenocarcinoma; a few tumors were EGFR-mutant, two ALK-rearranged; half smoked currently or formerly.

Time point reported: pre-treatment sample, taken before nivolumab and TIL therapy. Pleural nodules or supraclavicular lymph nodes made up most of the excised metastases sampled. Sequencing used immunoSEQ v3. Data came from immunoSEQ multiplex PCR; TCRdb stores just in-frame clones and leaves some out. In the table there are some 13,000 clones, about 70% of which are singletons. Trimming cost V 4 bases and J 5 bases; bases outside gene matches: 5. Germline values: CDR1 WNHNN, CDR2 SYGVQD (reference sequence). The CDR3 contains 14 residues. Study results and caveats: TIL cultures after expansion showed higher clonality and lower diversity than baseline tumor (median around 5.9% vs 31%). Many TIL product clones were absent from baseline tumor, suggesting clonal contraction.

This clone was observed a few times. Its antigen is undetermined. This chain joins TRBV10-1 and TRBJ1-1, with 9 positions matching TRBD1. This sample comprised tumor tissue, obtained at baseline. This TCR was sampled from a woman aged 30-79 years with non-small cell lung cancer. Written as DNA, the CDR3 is TGCGCCAGCAGTGCTGGACAGGGGCGGACTGAAGCTTTCTTT. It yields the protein CASSAGQGRTEAFF.